The rows below give T cell receptor beta chains drawn from one sample of a study of cytomegalovirus exposure and HLA in healthy donors. Using immunoSEQ multiplex PCR, the repertoire was profiled, and TCRdb retains in-frame clones only, with some absent. The table shows a few hundred thousand clones, with roughly 81% occurring only once. Material: PBMCs. The receptor source for this set is a woman aged 40 to 50 in good health and CMV-seropositive. Each CDR3 is given with its conserved first and last residue. A D gene is named only where the DNA matches it firmly.

v_call: TRBV7-2
d_call: .
cdr3_aa: CASSLSGAGELFF

v_call: TRBV28
d_call: TRBD1
cdr3_aa: CASSLSDRGTPPLHF

v_call: TRBV7-9
d_call: TRBD1
cdr3_aa: CASSSRTGGRNTEAFF

v_call: TRBV4-2
d_call: TRBD1
cdr3_aa: CASSQEGRGAEAFF

v_call: TRBV28
d_call: TRBD1
cdr3_aa: CASSLRPGVRGYNEQFF

v_call: TRBV5-1
d_call: TRBD1
cdr3_aa: CASSLRQGAQYEQYF

v_call: TRBV5-5
d_call: .
cdr3_aa: CASSLVPGLVYNEQFF

v_call: TRBV6-5
d_call: .
cdr3_aa: CASSPLAGTYNEQFF

v_call: TRBV14
d_call: .
cdr3_aa: CASSQVAGLSGNTIYF

v_call: TRBV18
d_call: .
cdr3_aa: CASSPRPGEAYFLNTEAFF

v_call: TRBV30
d_call: .
cdr3_aa: CAWSVEEDRSSSDLYEQYF

v_call: TRBV28
d_call: TRBD2
cdr3_aa: CASSRGTSVYNEQFF

v_call: TRBV5-1
d_call: .
cdr3_aa: CASSLEGLYNSPLHF

v_call: TRBV9
d_call: .
cdr3_aa: CASSVGPSSAGYTF

v_call: TRBV6-5
d_call: .
cdr3_aa: CASSLWQGGDEQYF

v_call: TRBV10-3
d_call: .
cdr3_aa: CAITRRGNTGELFF

v_call: TRBV7-9
d_call: .
cdr3_aa: CASSLFQETQYF

v_call: TRBV14
d_call: .
cdr3_aa: CASSSQLGVESYF

v_call: TRBV18
d_call: .
cdr3_aa: CASSPLMMASVNNGQFF

v_call: TRBV5-1
d_call: TRBD1
cdr3_aa: CASSAGQGEVTEAFF

v_call: TRBV7-9
d_call: .
cdr3_aa: CASSLGTDYGYTF

v_call: TRBV30
d_call: TRBD2
cdr3_aa: CAWSGGPSGRAYTGELFF

v_call: TRBV4-2
d_call: .
cdr3_aa: CASSVGGSGGDTQYF

v_call: TRBV2
d_call: .
cdr3_aa: CASREEVELFF

v_call: TRBV7-9
d_call: TRBD2
cdr3_aa: CASSLEASGRAGPYNEQFF

v_call: TRBV15
d_call: .
cdr3_aa: CATSRDKGGYSPLHF

v_call: TRBV6-5
d_call: TRBD2
cdr3_aa: CASSRTSGAQETQYF

v_call: TRBV29-1
d_call: TRBD1
cdr3_aa: CSVEVGRGRVRGEQFF

v_call: TRBV19
d_call: .
cdr3_aa: CASSISGGIYEQYF

v_call: TRBV7-2
d_call: TRBD1
cdr3_aa: CASSRRTGGLTGELFF

v_call: TRBV4-2
d_call: TRBD2
cdr3_aa: CASSQLSYSGTSGIGEQYF

v_call: TRBV4-3
d_call: .
cdr3_aa: CASSQDGSGKLVGKNIQYF

v_call: TRBV28
d_call: TRBD1
cdr3_aa: CASSQGQASYEQYF

v_call: TRBV27
d_call: TRBD1
cdr3_aa: CASSFGTGRETQYF

v_call: TRBV4-2
d_call: TRBD1
cdr3_aa: CASSQGQGAPGYGYTF

v_call: TRBV7-2
d_call: .
cdr3_aa: CASSLVAGGRTEAFF

v_call: TRBV5-4
d_call: TRBD2
cdr3_aa: CASSLGPGTSVNEQFF

v_call: TRBV11-1
d_call: .
cdr3_aa: CASSFGEIGYTF

v_call: TRBV5-1
d_call: TRBD2
cdr3_aa: CASSLGLAGPSTDTQYF

v_call: TRBV21-1
d_call: .
cdr3_aa: CASSPKRGEYGYTF